Detailed here is one T cell receptor (beta chain). V lost 2 bases, J lost 6 bases, and 14 bases lay in between. CDR1 is LNHDA and CDR2 is SQIVND in the germline V gene (reference sequence). The CDR3 is 15 residues long. The naive CD8 fraction comprised CD45RO-negative cells positively selected for CCR7 and excluded terminally differentiated effector memory CD45RA+ cells. The sample belongs to a study of shared clonotypes between healthy human individuals. Here immunoSEQ multiplex PCR was the method, and the copy in TCRdb shows in-frame clones only, minus some. The data contain around 2,000,000 clones, approximately 95% of them singletons.

This TCR derives from a man younger than 35 in good health. The chain joins TRBV19 to TRBJ1-5; possibly TRBD1 for D (6 bases). The sequenced material came from naive CD8+ T cells sorted from blood. CDR3 bases: TGTGCCAGTAGTATATCACAGGGAGTCTCTCAGCCCCAGCATTTT. It specifies CASSISQGVSQPQHF. Complete variable domain (other parts from reference TRBV19 and TRBJ1-5): DGGITQSPKYLFRKEGQNVTLSCEQNLNHDAMYWYRQDPGQGLRLIYYSQIVNDFQKGDIAEGYSVSREKKESFPLTVTSAQKNPTAFYLCASSISQGVSQPQHFGDGTRLSIL.